This record looks at one TCR beta chain sequence and its context. The data are from a study of blood T cell repertoires in COVID-19. This CDR3 region has 14 residues. Trimming pared 3 bases from V and 7 bases from J, leaving 16 bases between. Germline V gene lookup returns CDR1 SGDLS and CDR2 YYNGEE. The protocol was immunoSEQ multiplex PCR, while the TCRdb copy is restricted to in-frame clones and leaves out a portion. The profile covers about 310,000 clones, with nearly 90% appearing a single time and about 4.5% taken by the ten largest. The clonotype comes from a woman aged 18 to 35 with acute COVID-19. The sequencing sample was made of PBMCs or T cells enriched from blood (not recorded which). The chain combines TRBV9 with TRBJ1-2; perhaps TRBD1 as D (5 bases). The CDR3 DNA reads as TGTGCCAGCAGCGCCCAGAACAGGCGCGCTGGCTACACCTTC. It encodes CASSAQNRRAGYTF.